These T cell receptor beta chains were read from a single sample in a study of T cells after yellow fever vaccination. Each CDR3 protein is one row after TCRdb ran MiXCR on the 5' RACE reads. Altogether about 350,000 distinct CDR3 sequences are present, around 8.1% being singletons, with the ten largest covering 15% to 20%. The sample consisted of PBMCs, taken roughly seven weeks after the first yellow fever vaccination. These receptor sequences come from a man aged 18 to 30 who received the YFV17D yellow fever vaccine. Both conserved end residues are part of each CDR3. D genes are given only for firm matches. Clone size is not always given. Where it is, it says once, few, many or a class for expanded clones.

size | J | V | D | DNA | CDR3
NA | TRBJ2-7 | TRBV20-1 | TRBD1 | TGCAGTGCCCAACTTCCGGGACAGGGAACCTACGAGCAGTACTTC | CSAQLPGQGTYEQYF
few | TRBJ2-7 | TRBV27 | TRBD2 | TGTGCCAGCAGGGGGACTAGCGGGGGTGTGGGCTACGAGCAGTACTTC | CASRGTSGGVGYEQYF
NA | TRBJ1-6 | TRBV19 | NA | TGTGCCAGTAGGGTCGCGGCTAATTCACCCCTCCACTTT | CASRVAANSPLHF
many | TRBJ1-4 | TRBV12-3/TRBV12-4 | NA | TGTGCCAGCAGTTTGGAGACAGGAACCACAACTAATGAAAAACTGTTTTTT | CASSLETGTTTNEKLFF
NA | TRBJ1-4 | TRBV5-1 | NA | TGCGCCACCCGAGAGCAGTCCTCGAATGAAAAACTGTTTTTT | CATREQSSNEKLFF
NA | TRBJ2-3 | TRBV5-4 | NA | TGTGCCAGCAGCCCCCCCCAGGGAAGCACAGATACGCAGTATTTT | CASSPPQGSTDTQYF
NA | TRBJ2-2 | TRBV6-2/TRBV6-3 | NA | TGTGCCAGCAGTTACCCCGTTGGGGAGCTGTTTTTT | CASSYPVGELFF
NA | TRBJ2-7 | TRBV7-2 | TRBD1 | TGTGCCAGCAGCGTGGACAGGAGTTACGAGCAGTACTTC | CASSVDRSYEQYF
NA | TRBJ2-1 | TRBV20-1 | TRBD2 | TGCAGTGCTTCGGCGGGGGGCGGGAATGAGCAGTTCTTC | CSASAGGGNEQFF
NA | TRBJ1-2 | TRBV12-3/TRBV12-4 | TRBD1 | TGTGCCGTATGCAGGGGGCGCAGCTATGGCTACACCTTC | CAVCRGRSYGYTF
few | TRBJ2-5 | TRBV7-2 | TRBD2 | TGTGCCAGCAGCTCCGGACTAGAAGTAGGATGGGAGACCCAGTACTTC | CASSSGLEVGWETQYF
few | TRBJ1-2 | TRBV7-9 | TRBD1 | TGTGCCAGCAGCTTCCGTCCACAGGGGGGCTATGGCTACACCTTC | CASSFRPQGGYGYTF
NA | TRBJ1-2 | TRBV5-1 | NA | TGCGCCAGCAGGCTGGTGGGGGAGGTCTATGGCTACACCTTC | CASRLVGEVYGYTF
NA | TRBJ1-5 | TRBV6-5 | NA | TGTGCCAGCAGGTTACAAGAGTCGAGCAATCAGCCCCAGCATTTT | CASRLQESSNQPQHF
few | TRBJ2-1 | TRBV6-5 | TRBD1 | TGTGCCAGCAGTTACGCGGGACAGGGGTTCAATGAGCAGTTCTTC | CASSYAGQGFNEQFF
few | TRBJ2-5 | TRBV20-1 | NA | TGCAGTGCCCCGACTACCACGGAGACCCAGTACTTC | CSAPTTTETQYF
few | TRBJ2-3 | TRBV20-1 | NA | TGCAGTGCTAGAGATCGAGGAGTAGCGCAGTATTTT | CSARDRGVAQYF
NA | TRBJ1-5 | TRBV12-3/TRBV12-4 | TRBD1 | TGTGCCAGCACGCCAGGGGGAAGCAATCAGCCCCAGCATTTT | CASTPGGSNQPQHF
NA | TRBJ2-3 | TRBV7-3 | TRBD2 | TGTGCCAGCAGCTATAGCGGGGGGGCCTACACAGATACGCAGTATTTT | CASSYSGGAYTDTQYF
many | TRBJ1-1 | TRBV10-1 | NA | TGCGCCAGCAGTGCAGCCGGGACATTTGGGAGAGAAGCTTTCTTT | CASSAAGTFGREAFF
NA | TRBJ1-1 | TRBV2 | NA | TGTGCCAGCAGTGTGGGGGCGGGCACTGAAGCTTTCTTT | CASSVGAGTEAFF
few | TRBJ2-1 | TRBV5-1 | TRBD2 | TGCGCCAGCAGCGCTCGTAGCGGGGGGGCCTACAATGAGCAGTTCTTC | CASSARSGGAYNEQFF
NA | TRBJ1-1 | TRBV5-1 | NA | TGCGCCAGCAGCTTTTTCGGGAACGAGGACACTGAAGCTTTCTTT | CASSFFGNEDTEAFF
few | TRBJ2-5 | TRBV7-2 | TRBD2 | TGTGCCAGCAGCTTCCCAACTAGCGGGGGGCCACAAGAGACCCAGTACTTC | CASSFPTSGGPQETQYF
NA | TRBJ2-1 | TRBV7-6 | NA | TGTGCCAGCAGTCAAAAGGGGGATGAGCAGTTCTTC | CASSQKGDEQFF
many | TRBJ2-1 | TRBV29-1 | TRBD2 | TGCAGCATCGGGGGAGGGGACGGCTCCTACAATGAGCAGTTCTTC | CSIGGGDGSYNEQFF
NA | TRBJ2-3 | TRBV4-1 | TRBD2 | TGCGCCAGCAGCTCGAAGACTAGCGGGGGGGCCAGCGATACGCAGTATTTT | CASSSKTSGGASDTQYF
few | TRBJ1-5 | TRBV4-2 | NA | TGTGCCAGCAGCCAATTTTATGGGGCAGAAGATCAGCCCCAGCATTTT | CASSQFYGAEDQPQHF
few | TRBJ1-1 | TRBV19 | NA | TGTGCCAGTAGTATCCGGGAGCTCACTGAAGCTTTCTTT | CASSIRELTEAFF
NA | TRBJ1-5 | TRBV27 | NA | TGTGCCAGCAGTCTCTCCGGAGGGAGGCGTCAGCCCCAGCATTTT | CASSLSGGRRQPQHF
few | TRBJ2-5 | TRBV5-1 | TRBD1 | TGCGCCAGCAGCCGCGGTGAAGGGGACAGGGTCAGAGAGACCCAGTACTTC | CASSRGEGDRVRETQYF
few | TRBJ2-5 | TRBV7-2 | TRBD2 | TGTGCCAGCAGCTTTCGACTAGCGGTTGAGACCCAGTACTTC | CASSFRLAVETQYF
NA | TRBJ2-7 | TRBV19 | NA | TGTGCCAGTAGTATCGGCAGCTACGAGCAGTACTTC | CASSIGSYEQYF
few | TRBJ1-2 | TRBV7-8 | NA | TGTGCCAGCAGACCTGACAGTGACTATGGCTACACCTTC | CASRPDSDYGYTF
NA | TRBJ1-2 | TRBV9 | TRBD1 | TGTGCCAGCAGCGTACGACCAGGGGGGGAAGGCTACACCTTC | CASSVRPGGEGYTF
NA | TRBJ1-1 | TRBV7-8 | NA | TGTGCCAGCAGCTTAGAAGGGGTCCAGATGAACACTGAAGCTTTCTTT | CASSLEGVQMNTEAFF
NA | TRBJ2-6 | TRBV7-9 | NA | TGTGCCAGCGGGCCCTTAAAATCGAGGTCTGGGGCCAACGTCCTGACTTTC | CASGPLKSRSGANVLTF
few | TRBJ2-1 | TRBV14 | NA | TGTGCCAGCAGCCAAGCCGCGGGGCTGAGGAATGAGCAGTTCTTC | CASSQAAGLRNEQFF
many | TRBJ2-3 | TRBV7-9 | NA | TGTGCCAGCAGCTCCGTTACAGATACGCAGTATTTT | CASSSVTDTQYF
few | TRBJ2-2 | TRBV4-1 | NA | TGCGCCAGCAGCCCTCACAATCACAGGGACCCCACCGGGGAGCTGTTTTTT | CASSPHNHRDPTGELFF
few | TRBJ2-3 | TRBV7-7 | NA | TGTGCTAGCAGCTTAGCCGATGGTAGCACAGATACGCAGTATTTT | CASSLADGSTDTQYF
few | TRBJ2-5 | TRBV29-1 | TRBD1 | TGCAGCGTCTCCCCGGGACAGGGGGCGGCTCGGGAAGAGACCCAGTACTTC | CSVSPGQGAAREETQYF
few | TRBJ2-7 | TRBV7-9 | NA | TGTGCCAGCAGCTTAGCTCCGGGGAACGAGCAGTACTTC | CASSLAPGNEQYF
NA | TRBJ1-4 | TRBV7-9 | NA | TGTGCCAGCGGACAGCATAATGAAAAACTGTTTTTT | CASGQHNEKLFF
few | TRBJ1-1 | TRBV6-1 | TRBD1 | TGTGCCAGCAGTCGTTCCGGGACAGTGAACACTGAAGCTTTCTTT | CASSRSGTVNTEAFF
NA | TRBJ2-1 | TRBV20-1 | NA | TGCAGTGCTAGAGGGACCCGAACCTACAATGAGCAGTTCTTC | CSARGTRTYNEQFF
NA | TRBJ2-7 | TRBV4-1 | NA | TGCGCCAGCAGCCAAGTGGCGTCCAGCTCCTACGAGCAGTACTTC | CASSQVASSSYEQYF
NA | TRBJ2-5 | TRBV7-9 | NA | TGTGCTGGTGGGGCTCGGCACTGGGAGACCCAGTACTTC | CAGGARHWETQYF
NA | TRBJ2-1 | TRBV4-1 | TRBD2 | TGCGCCAGCAGCCGATTCATAGCGGGGGGGCCAGAAAATGAGCAGTTCTTC | CASSRFIAGGPENEQFF
NA | TRBJ1-5 | TRBV29-1 | NA | TGCAGCGCCGGGGATAGCAATCAGCCCCAGCATTTT | CSAGDSNQPQHF